A selection of T cell receptor beta chains follows, all from one sample in a study of blood T cell repertoires in COVID-19. The table came from immunoSEQ multiplex PCR; TCRdb's copy has only in-frame clones and leaves some out. Altogether about 160,000 clones are present, 65% to 90% being singletons, with the ten largest covering around 3.5%. Sequencing was performed on peripheral blood. The source of these receptors is a man between 65 and 85 years old with acute or convalescent COVID-19. Both conserved end residues are part of each CDR3. A D gene is named only where the DNA matches it firmly. Some rows have no size entry. The others give once, few or many, or a class for an expanded clone.

D: -; J: TRBJ1-4; V: TRBV5-1; size: -; DNA: TGCGCCAGCAGCCCGGGGGGCGTTAATGAAAAACTGTTTTTT; CDR3: CASSPGGVNEKLFF
D: TRBD2; J: TRBJ2-1; V: TRBV7-9; size: -; DNA: TGTGCCAGCAGCTCTCTACCGGGACTAGGCGTTGGCAATGAGCAGTTCTTC; CDR3: CASSSLPGLGVGNEQFF
D: TRBD2; J: TRBJ2-1; V: TRBV5-1; size: -; DNA: TGCGCCAGCGGATTTAGCGGGAGTAGCTACAATGAGCAGTTCTTC; CDR3: CASGFSGSSYNEQFF
D: -; J: TRBJ2-7; V: TRBV29-1; size: -; DNA: TGCAGCGTCTTACCTTTGACAGGCCTGCTTCCCTACGAGCAGTACTTC; CDR3: CSVLPLTGLLPYEQYF
D: -; J: TRBJ2-7; V: TRBV6-2/TRBV6-3; size: -; DNA: TGTGCCAGCAGTTACTCAGGGGCCCTCTACGAGCAGTACTTC; CDR3: CASSYSGALYEQYF
D: TRBD1; J: TRBJ2-1; V: TRBV7-9; size: few; DNA: TGTGCCAGCAGCACCCCCCTCGGGACAGGGGACAATGAGCAGTTCTTC; CDR3: CASSTPLGTGDNEQFF
D: -; J: TRBJ1-4; V: TRBV21-1; size: -; DNA: TGTGCCAGCAGCACACAGGCTCCAACTAATGAAAAACTGTTTTTT; CDR3: CASSTQAPTNEKLFF
D: -; J: TRBJ1-4; V: TRBV5-4; size: -; DNA: TGTGCCAGCAGCACCGGGACACTTAATGAAAAACTGTTTTTT; CDR3: CASSTGTLNEKLFF
D: TRBD1; J: TRBJ1-1; V: TRBV3-1/TRBV3-2; size: once; DNA: TGTGCCAGCAGCCATGGTCCCCCCAAACAGGGGTTCACTGAAGCTTTCTTT; CDR3: CASSHGPPKQGFTEAFF
D: -; J: TRBJ1-2; V: TRBV24-1; size: -; DNA: TGTGCCACCAGTGAGGACAGCTATGGCTACACCTTC; CDR3: CATSEDSYGYTF
D: TRBD2; J: TRBJ2-3; V: TRBV7-9; size: -; DNA: TGTGCCAGCAGCCCCTGGACTAGCGGGTCTGGAGATACGCAGTATTTT; CDR3: CASSPWTSGSGDTQYF
D: TRBD2; J: TRBJ2-3; V: TRBV29-1; size: once; DNA: TGCAGCGTTGTAATTGGACTAGCGGGAGCTCGCACAGATACGCAGTATTTT; CDR3: CSVVIGLAGARTDTQYF
D: TRBD1; J: TRBJ2-2; V: TRBV7-2; size: few; DNA: TGTGCCAGCAGCCGGGACAGTGCCGCGGAGCTGTTTTTT; CDR3: CASSRDSAAELFF
D: -; J: TRBJ2-7; V: TRBV7-2; size: -; DNA: TGTGCCAGCGGTGTGCGCGGGTACTCCTACGAGCAGTACTTC; CDR3: CASGVRGYSYEQYF
D: TRBD2; J: TRBJ2-3; V: TRBV11-2; size: -; DNA: TGTGCCAGCAGCCGCCGACTAGCGGCCAACACAGATACGCAGTATTTT; CDR3: CASSRRLAANTDTQYF
D: -; J: TRBJ1-4; V: TRBV7-6; size: -; DNA: TGTGCCAGCAGCTTAGGGGGAGCGGGCGAAAAACTGTTTTTT; CDR3: CASSLGGAGEKLFF
D: -; J: TRBJ2-7; V: TRBV7-2; size: few; DNA: TGTGCCAGCAGCCCAGCGGGCCACGAGCAGTACTTC; CDR3: CASSPAGHEQYF
D: -; J: TRBJ1-2; V: TRBV5-7; size: -; DNA: TGTGCCAGCAGCTTGGCCGCACGAGCGGTCTATGGCTACACCTTC; CDR3: CASSLAARAVYGYTF
D: TRBD1; J: TRBJ2-7; V: TRBV29-1; size: -; DNA: TGCAGCGTTGAAAAAGACAGGGGCTACGAGCAGTACTTC; CDR3: CSVEKDRGYEQYF
D: TRBD1; J: TRBJ2-2; V: TRBV6-5; size: -; DNA: TGTGCCAGCGGGGGTGGACAGGGCGGGACCGGGGAGCTGTTTTTT; CDR3: CASGGGQGGTGELFF
D: TRBD2; J: TRBJ2-7; V: TRBV6-2/TRBV6-3; size: once; DNA: TGTGCCAGCAGTTACTCGATGCTAGCGGGGCCGAGCTCCTACGAGCAGTACTTC; CDR3: CASSYSMLAGPSSYEQYF
D: TRBD2; J: TRBJ2-3; V: TRBV6-6; size: -; DNA: TGTGCCAGCAGTCCCCCCCGGACTAGCGGGAGGCCCACAGATACGCAGTATTTT; CDR3: CASSPPRTSGRPTDTQYF
D: -; J: TRBJ2-2; V: TRBV5-1; size: -; DNA: TGCGCCAGCAGCTTGGCCGGGCAGGGGAGCACCGGGGAGCTGTTTTTT; CDR3: CASSLAGQGSTGELFF
D: -; J: TRBJ2-7; V: TRBV29-1; size: -; DNA: TGCCTCGGCAGGGCCCCCTACGAGCAGTACTTC; CDR3: CLGRAPYEQYF
D: TRBD1; J: TRBJ2-2; V: TRBV6-2/TRBV6-3; size: -; DNA: TGTGCCAGCAGTTTCTTGACCCCGGGACAGGGACACACCGGGGAGCTGTTTTTT; CDR3: CASSFLTPGQGHTGELFF
D: TRBD2; J: TRBJ2-1; V: TRBV29-1; size: -; DNA: TGCAGCGTCTTGGGATCTAGCGGGAGCTACAATGAGCAGTTCTTC; CDR3: CSVLGSSGSYNEQFF
D: -; J: TRBJ2-1; V: TRBV19; size: -; DNA: TGTGCCAGTAATTTGCGGTTCTCCTACAATGAGCAGTTCTTC; CDR3: CASNLRFSYNEQFF
D: TRBD2; J: TRBJ2-1; V: TRBV3-1/TRBV3-2; size: few; DNA: TGTGCCAGCTCGCTAGCGGCCTACAATGAGCAGTTCTTC; CDR3: CASSLAAYNEQFF
D: -; J: TRBJ1-4; V: TRBV4-3; size: -; DNA: TGCGCCAGCAGCCAAGAGACACAGCATAAGTTGTTTTTT; CDR3: CASSQETQHKLFF
D: -; J: TRBJ1-2; V: TRBV19; size: -; DNA: TGTGCCAGTAGTATGGGCGCCACAGGGACGGATGGCTACACCTTC; CDR3: CASSMGATGTDGYTF
D: TRBD1; J: TRBJ1-1; V: TRBV2; size: once; DNA: TGTGCCAGCCCTCCCGGGACAGGGGTTCGGGGCACTGAAGCTTTCTTT; CDR3: CASPPGTGVRGTEAFF
D: -; J: TRBJ1-1; V: TRBV11-2; size: few; DNA: TGTGCCAGCAGCTTAGCAGGGAACACTGAAGCTTTCTTT; CDR3: CASSLAGNTEAFF
D: -; J: TRBJ2-1; V: TRBV19; size: once; DNA: TGTGCCAGTAGTATAGATCGATCTGGAGGGGATGAGCAGTTCTTC; CDR3: CASSIDRSGGDEQFF
D: TRBD2; J: TRBJ2-1; V: TRBV6-9; size: -; DNA: TGTGCCAGCAGTAAAGGACTAGCGATCTCTGAGCAGTTCTTC; CDR3: CASSKGLAISEQFF
D: TRBD1; J: TRBJ2-7; V: TRBV5-4; size: few; DNA: TGTGCCAGCAGCAAGGACAGGGGAACCTACGAGCAGTACTTC; CDR3: CASSKDRGTYEQYF
D: TRBD2; J: TRBJ2-7; V: TRBV7-2; size: -; DNA: TGTGCCAGCAGCTTTCCCCTAGCGGGAGTTATCTACGAGCAGTACTTC; CDR3: CASSFPLAGVIYEQYF
D: TRBD1; J: TRBJ1-4; V: TRBV5-1; size: -; DNA: TGCGCCAGCAGCGTATTAGGGGGCTCGACTAATGAAAAACTGTTTTTT; CDR3: CASSVLGGSTNEKLFF
D: -; J: TRBJ2-2; V: TRBV7-2; size: -; DNA: TGTGCCAGCAGTTTAACGGCAGGGGCGAACACCGGGGAGCTGTTTTTT; CDR3: CASSLTAGANTGELFF
D: TRBD2; J: TRBJ2-5; V: TRBV6-5; size: -; DNA: TGTGCCAGCAGTTATTCAGGGACTAGCCTAGAGACCCAGTACTTC; CDR3: CASSYSGTSLETQYF
D: -; J: TRBJ1-1; V: TRBV3-1/TRBV3-2; size: once; DNA: TGTGCCAGCAGCCAACCTCAGGGTTGGGGAACTGAAGCTTTCTTT; CDR3: CASSQPQGWGTEAFF
D: -; J: TRBJ2-5; V: TRBV7-2; size: few; DNA: TGTGCCAGCAGCTTAGATCGAGGACAAGAGACCCAGTACTTC; CDR3: CASSLDRGQETQYF
D: TRBD1; J: TRBJ2-1; V: TRBV11-1; size: once; DNA: TGTGCCAGCAGTTTTACAGGGGGAGGAGTCGTTGAGCAGTTCTTC; CDR3: CASSFTGGGVVEQFF
D: -; J: TRBJ2-1; V: TRBV24-1; size: -; DNA: TGTGCCACCAGTGATTTGCCGACAGACTACAATGAGCAGTTCTTC; CDR3: CATSDLPTDYNEQFF
D: TRBD2; J: TRBJ2-1; V: TRBV10-3; size: few; DNA: TGTGCCATCAGTGAGGTAGGACTAGCGGGAGTGGTAAATGAGCAGTTCTTC; CDR3: CAISEVGLAGVVNEQFF
D: -; J: TRBJ2-5; V: TRBV5-4; size: -; DNA: TGTGCCAGCAGCTTGACAGGGGAGACCCAGTACTTC; CDR3: CASSLTGETQYF
D: TRBD1; J: TRBJ2-2; V: TRBV7-7; size: -; DNA: TGTGCTAGCAGCTTAGGACAGGGGGCGGTCTGGGCCGGGGAGCTGTTTTTT; CDR3: CASSLGQGAVWAGELFF
D: -; J: TRBJ2-2; V: TRBV25-1; size: -; DNA: TGTGCCAGCAGTGAATACGGCGGGACCGGGGAGCTGTTTTTT; CDR3: CASSEYGGTGELFF
D: -; J: TRBJ1-5; V: TRBV4-1; size: -; DNA: TGCGCCAGCAGCCAAGAGGCCACAACAGGGAATCAGCCCCAGCATTTT; CDR3: CASSQEATTGNQPQHF
D: -; J: TRBJ1-3; V: TRBV4-3; size: -; DNA: TGCGCCAGCAGCCAATCGACAGGAAGCTCTGGAAACACCATATATTTT; CDR3: CASSQSTGSSGNTIYF
D: -; J: TRBJ2-7; V: TRBV3-1/TRBV3-2; size: -; DNA: TGTGCCAGCAGCCAAGACCCCTTTAGGCCGGGCGAGCAGTACTTC; CDR3: CASSQDPFRPGEQYF
D: TRBD2; J: TRBJ2-3; V: TRBV9; size: once; DNA: TGTGCCAGCAGCCCCCCGACTAGCGGGAGGGCCTATAGCACAGATACGCAGTATTTT; CDR3: CASSPPTSGRAYSTDTQYF